This T cell receptor beta chain was retrieved from a study of shared clonotypes between healthy human individuals. With regard to this clone: Its antigen is unidentified.

Per the original methods: ImmunoSEQ output held junction-only sequences without quality scores, so filtering differed. The data were produced by immunoSEQ multiplex PCR, yet TCRdb's version contains in-frame clones alone and is incomplete. The V and J calls and the clone size are those of that table, but D and trimming were determined from the DNA. This sample carries some 740,000 clones, around 92% of them seen once, and the ten largest clones take approximately 25%. CD45RO-negative, CCR7-positively selected cells formed the naive CD8 fraction, excluding terminally differentiated effector memory CD45RA+ cells. Germline lookup yields CDR1 MGHRA and CDR2 YSYEKL. There are 13 residues in the CDR3. V lost 8 bases to trimming and J lost 6 bases, with 13 bases between them. Notes on the study in general: Clonotypes not shared had lower generation probabilities than those common to all four donors.

The source of this sequence is a man aged 30 to 39 in good health. The chain combines TRBV4-1 with TRBJ1-4, with a weak D call TRBD1 (6 bases). Sequencing used naive CD8+ T cells sorted from blood. CDR3 nucleotide sequence: TGCGCCAGCCTGGGGGGGCTTGATGAAAAACTGTTTTTT. Protein sequence: CASLGGLDEKLFF.